This is a list of T cell receptor beta chains from one sample in a study of blood T cells in healthy people across ages. MiXCR, applied by TCRdb to the 5' RACE reads, yields one record per CDR3 protein. This table has over a million distinct CDR3 sequences, roughly two fifths appearing once. Sequencing was done on a sample of blood. Source of these receptors: a young woman in good health. The CDR3 runs from the conserved cysteine through the conserved F or W. The D gene is left open where the match is weak. The size of a clone is reported for some rows only, either as once, few or many, or as a class for expanded clones.

D	V	J	size	DNA	CDR3
TRBD1	TRBV29-1	TRBJ1-2	-	TGCAGCGTGGGACAGGGGGAAGCTAACTATGGCTACACCTTC	CSVGQGEANYGYTF
-	TRBV12-5	TRBJ2-2	-	TGTGCTAGTGGTTTCCGTTGGTCCGGGGAGCTGTTTTTT	CASGFRWSGELFF
TRBD2	TRBV10-3	TRBJ2-5	-	TGTGCCATCAGTGAGTCGGGGACTAGCGGAGAGACCCAGTACTTC	CAISESGTSGETQYF
-	TRBV12-3/TRBV12-4	TRBJ2-5	few	TGTGCCAGCACCCCGGAGGGGCTAGAAAAGACCCAGTACTTC	CASTPEGLEKTQYF
-	TRBV29-1	TRBJ1-6	-	TGCAGCGTTCGGGATTATAATTCACCCCTCCACTTT	CSVRDYNSPLHF
TRBD1	TRBV4-3	TRBJ2-2	-	TGCGCCAGCAGCCAAGAGGGCAGGGGGCGCAACACCGGGGAGCTGTTTTTT	CASSQEGRGRNTGELFF
TRBD1	TRBV5-5	TRBJ2-7	-	TGTGCCAGCAGTAAAGGACAGGGGGCCGGCAATGAGCAGTACTTC	CASSKGQGAGNEQYF
-	TRBV4-3	TRBJ2-7	-	TGCGCCAGCAGCCAAACCCTAGGGGATGGGTACGAGCAGTACTTC	CASSQTLGDGYEQYF
TRBD2	TRBV20-1	TRBJ2-4	few	TGCAGTGCTAGAGATAGAGCTAGCGGGAGGAAAAACATTCAGTACTTC	CSARDRASGRKNIQYF
TRBD2	TRBV5-1	TRBJ2-3	-	TGCGCCAGCAGCTTGGTACCTAGCGGGGGGGCCGGCACAGATACGCAGTATTTT	CASSLVPSGGAGTDTQYF
-	TRBV27	TRBJ1-2	-	TGTGCCAGCAGTTCCCTTGCAGGTTCTAACTATGGCTACACCTTC	CASSSLAGSNYGYTF
-	TRBV6-2/TRBV6-3	TRBJ1-1	few	TGTGCCAGCAGACCAACCGGGACGCTGGCTGGAGCTTTCTTT	CASRPTGTLAGAFF
TRBD2	TRBV11-2	TRBJ2-7	-	TGTGCCAGCAGCTTGGCCCCGGGACTAGCGTCCTACGAGCAGTACTTC	CASSLAPGLASYEQYF
-	TRBV4-2	TRBJ1-4	-	TGTGCGCGCCAGGTTACAACTAATGAAAAACTGTTTTTT	CARQVTTNEKLFF
-	TRBV7-2	TRBJ1-2	-	TGTGCCAGCAGCTTAGAGATGATCTATGGCTACACCTTC	CASSLEMIYGYTF
-	TRBV20-1	TRBJ2-7	-	TGCAGGGCGGGGACATCCTACGAGCAGTACTTC	CRAGTSYEQYF
-	TRBV3-1	TRBJ2-7	-	TGTGCCAGCAGCCAAGCCTACAGCCCCTACGAGCAGTACTTC	CASSQAYSPYEQYF
TRBD2	TRBV29-1	TRBJ2-7	-	TGCAGCGTTGAACAACTCGCGGGACAAGGACTAGCGGGCTACGAGCAGTACTTC	CSVEQLAGQGLAGYEQYF
-	TRBV6-5	TRBJ2-5	few	TGTGCCAGCAGTTATCTAGCGCAAGAGACCCAGTACTTC	CASSYLAQETQYF
-	TRBV7-2	TRBJ1-5	once	TGTGCCAGCAACTTAGCGGGGGTGGCGGTCAATCAGCCCCAGCATTTT	CASNLAGVAVNQPQHF
TRBD2	TRBV2	TRBJ2-3	few	TGTGCCGGCGCTAGCGGGAGCACAGATACGCAGTATTTT	CAGASGSTDTQYF
TRBD1	TRBV20-1	TRBJ1-2	few	TGCAGTGCTAGAGGTTCAGGGGGGTGGTGCTACACCTTC	CSARGSGGWCYTF
-	TRBV30	TRBJ2-7	-	TGTGCCTGGAGTTCCGGCTGGGTCTACGAGCAGTACTTC	CAWSSGWVYEQYF
TRBD1	TRBV20-1	TRBJ1-4	few	TGCAGTGCTCGGGACAGCAGTAATGAAAAACTGTTTTTT	CSARDSSNEKLFF
TRBD1	TRBV3-1	TRBJ1-5	-	TGTGCCAGCAGCCAAGGGTACAGGGGGCTTAGCAATCAGCCCCAGCATTTT	CASSQGYRGLSNQPQHF
TRBD2	TRBV9	TRBJ2-5	-	TGTGCCAGCAGCGTTCTTAGCGGGGGAACCTACAATGAGCAGTACTTC	CASSVLSGGTYNEQYF